The rows below give T cell receptor beta chains drawn from one sample of a study of blood T cell repertoires in COVID-19. Sequencing used immunoSEQ multiplex PCR; TCRdb keeps in-frame clones, though not all of them. The sample records more than 120,000 clones, roughly 87% being singletons. The sequenced material came from peripheral blood. These receptors were obtained from a woman between 50 and 59 years old with acute or convalescent COVID-19. Each CDR3 is given without its conserved first and last residue. The size entry is marked missing in some rows and otherwise reads once, few, many or a size class.

ASSYLVGAETQY	12	TRBV7-9	NA	TRBJ2-5
ASSRGQSNQPQH	12	TRBV6-5	once	TRBJ1-5
ASTLLWQAYGYT	12	TRBV5-6	NA	TRBJ1-2
ASSLNTAAVNEKLF	14	TRBV7-2	NA	TRBJ1-4
ASSSGEIIVGAF	12	TRBV11-2	NA	TRBJ1-1
ASSEYQGGQAF	11	TRBV6-1	NA	TRBJ1-1
ASSPSGRDRF	10	TRBV18	NA	TRBJ2-1
ATAGGRGEETQY	12	TRBV6-5	NA	TRBJ2-5
ATVSGAAANSPLH	13	TRBV19	NA	TRBJ1-6
ASSSPDRAQETQY	13	TRBV5-1	NA	TRBJ2-5
ASRITGTSGYNEQF	14	TRBV27	once	TRBJ2-1
AWSGGLHQPQH	11	TRBV30	NA	TRBJ1-5
SVDRGSYGYT	10	TRBV29-1	NA	TRBJ1-2
ASRRAGAEDNEQF	13	TRBV25-1	NA	TRBJ2-1
ASSVGSGSYEQY	12	TRBV9	once	TRBJ2-7
ASRPQGKNTEAF	12	TRBV3-1/TRBV3-2	NA	TRBJ1-1
ASSLADLSYNEQF	13	TRBV5-5	NA	TRBJ2-1
ASTGTGGPDTQY	12	TRBV9	NA	TRBJ2-3
ASSQVRSQRGNTIY	14	TRBV3-1/TRBV3-2	NA	TRBJ1-3
ASSLIMNTEAF	11	TRBV7-3	NA	TRBJ1-1
ASSRDRDTGELF	12	TRBV3-1/TRBV3-2	NA	TRBJ2-2
ASSEALGTSGYEQY	14	TRBV6-1	NA	TRBJ2-7
ASSFGEEQPQH	11	TRBV7-2	NA	TRBJ1-5
ASSVEGGSNQPQH	13	TRBV9	NA	TRBJ1-5
ASSPWTGVLQETQY	14	TRBV7-9	NA	TRBJ2-5
ASTDGTGSPTEAF	13	TRBV5-1	few	TRBJ1-1
ASSEYYEQY	9	TRBV2	once	TRBJ2-7
ASSELGQGPVDTQY	14	TRBV25-1	NA	TRBJ2-3
AWGTGGSTEAF	11	TRBV30	NA	TRBJ1-1
ASSSRLAGGSLDTQY	15	TRBV11-3	NA	TRBJ2-3
ASSLEIQVATGELF	14	TRBV11-2	NA	TRBJ2-2
ASSLLWTADEKLF	13	TRBV28	NA	TRBJ1-4
ASSRDRGRGEKLF	13	TRBV6-5	NA	TRBJ1-4
ASSPPGQFNGGYGYT	15	TRBV18	NA	TRBJ1-2
ASSSYRATGELF	12	TRBV28	NA	TRBJ2-2
ASSRGYLGEKLF	12	TRBV18	NA	TRBJ1-4
ASTRDIKGPNTEAF	14	TRBV19	NA	TRBJ1-1
ASSIVAGGLDTQY	13	TRBV19	NA	TRBJ2-3
ATRGEEIYGYT	11	TRBV24-1	NA	TRBJ1-2
ASSYPGGKYNEQF	13	TRBV6-6	NA	TRBJ2-1
ASSRTSGGGNEQF	13	TRBV5-4	NA	TRBJ2-1
AISGGQGKNTEAF	13	TRBV10-3	NA	TRBJ1-1